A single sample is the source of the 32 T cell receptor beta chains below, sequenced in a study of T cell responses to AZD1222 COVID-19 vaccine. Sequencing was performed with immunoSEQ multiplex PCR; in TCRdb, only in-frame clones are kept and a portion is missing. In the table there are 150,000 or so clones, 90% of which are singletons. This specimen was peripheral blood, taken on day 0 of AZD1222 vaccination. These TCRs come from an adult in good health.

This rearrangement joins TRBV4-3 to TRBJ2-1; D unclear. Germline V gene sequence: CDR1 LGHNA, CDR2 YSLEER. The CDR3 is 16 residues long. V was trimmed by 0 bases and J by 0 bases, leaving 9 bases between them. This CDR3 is CASSQELRSSYNEQFF. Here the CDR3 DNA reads TGCGCCAGCAGCCAAGAGCTGCGGAGCTCCTACAATGAGCAGTTCTTC.

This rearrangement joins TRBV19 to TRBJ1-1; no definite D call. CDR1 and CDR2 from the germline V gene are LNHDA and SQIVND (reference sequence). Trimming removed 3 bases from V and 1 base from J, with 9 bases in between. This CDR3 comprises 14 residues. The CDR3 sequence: CASSIGRGNTEAFF. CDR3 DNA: TGTGCCAGTAGTATCGGGCGGGGGAACACTGAAGCTTTCTTT.

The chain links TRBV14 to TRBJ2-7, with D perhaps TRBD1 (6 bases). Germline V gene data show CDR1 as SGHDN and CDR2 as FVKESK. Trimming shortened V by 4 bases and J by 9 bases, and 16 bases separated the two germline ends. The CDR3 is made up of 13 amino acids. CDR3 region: CASSPTGPGRQYF. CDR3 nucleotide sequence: TGTGCCAGCAGCCCTACAGGGCCCGGTCGGCAGTACTTC.

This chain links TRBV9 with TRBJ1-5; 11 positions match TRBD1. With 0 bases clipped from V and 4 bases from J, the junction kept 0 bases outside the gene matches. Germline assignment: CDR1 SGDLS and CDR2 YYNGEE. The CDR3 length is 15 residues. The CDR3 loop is CASSVGDRGNQPQHF. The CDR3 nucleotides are TGTGCCAGCAGCGTAGGGGACAGGGGGAATCAGCCCCAGCATTTT. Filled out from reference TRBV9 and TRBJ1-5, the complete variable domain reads DSGVTQTPKHLITATGQRVTLRCSPRSGDLSVYWYQQSLDQGLQFLIQYYNGEERAKGNILERFSAQQFPDLHSELNLSSLELGDSALYFCASSVGDRGNQPQHFGDGTRLSIL.

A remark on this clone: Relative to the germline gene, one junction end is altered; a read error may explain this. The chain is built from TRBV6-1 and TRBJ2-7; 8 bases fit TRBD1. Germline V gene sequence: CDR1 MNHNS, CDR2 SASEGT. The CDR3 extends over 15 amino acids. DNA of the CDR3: TGTGCCAGCAGCGAAGAGAGGACAGGGCCTTACGAGCAGTACTTC. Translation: CASSEERTGPYEQYF.

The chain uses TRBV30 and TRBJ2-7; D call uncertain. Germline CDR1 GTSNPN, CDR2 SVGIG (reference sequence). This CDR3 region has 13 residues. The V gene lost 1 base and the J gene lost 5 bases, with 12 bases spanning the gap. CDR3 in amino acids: CAWSGQPGDEQYF. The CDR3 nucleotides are TGTGCCTGGAGTGGGCAGCCTGGCGACGAGCAGTACTTC.

Written as DNA, the CDR3 is TGTGCCAGCAGTTACTCGCTACAGGGGCTTAGCAATCAGCCCCAGCATTTT. Amino acid sequence: CASSYSLQGLSNQPQHF. The chain has TRBV6-2 or TRBV6-3 and TRBJ1-5; 7 bases fit TRBD1. The CDR3 sequence is 17 residues long. Germline V gene lookup returns CDR1 MNHEY and CDR2 SVGEGT. V trimming: 0 bases; J trimming: 0 bases; junction bases outside the gene matches: 5.

CDR3 bases: TGTGCCAGCACTCGATCCCGAGGGGACACTGAAGCTTTCTTT. It is translated as CASTRSRGDTEAFF. The chain has TRBV6-4 and TRBJ1-1; perhaps TRBD1 as D (5 bases). The germline gives CDR1 MRHNA, CDR2 SNTAGT. Trimming took off 7 bases at V and 3 bases at J, with 15 bases between the two ends. The CDR3 contains 14 residues.

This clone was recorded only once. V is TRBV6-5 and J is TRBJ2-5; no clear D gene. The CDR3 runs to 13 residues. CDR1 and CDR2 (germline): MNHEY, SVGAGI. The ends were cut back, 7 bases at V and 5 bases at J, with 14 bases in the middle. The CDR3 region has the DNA TGTGCCAGCACCCGAAGTGGGCTGGAGACCCAGTACTTC. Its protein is CASTRSGLETQYF.

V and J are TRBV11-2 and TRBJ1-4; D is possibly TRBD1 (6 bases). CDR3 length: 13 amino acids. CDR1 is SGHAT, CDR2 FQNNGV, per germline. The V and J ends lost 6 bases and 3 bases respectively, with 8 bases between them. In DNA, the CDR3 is TGTGCCAGCAGGGGACACCCTAATGAAAAACTGTTTTTT. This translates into CASRGHPNEKLFF. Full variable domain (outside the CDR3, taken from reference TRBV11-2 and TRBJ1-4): EAGVAQSPRYKIIEKRQSVAFWCNPISGHATLYWYQQILGQGPKLLIQFQNNGVVDDSQLPKDRFSAERLKGVDSTLKIQPAKLEDSAVYLCASRGHPNEKLFFGSGTQLSVL.

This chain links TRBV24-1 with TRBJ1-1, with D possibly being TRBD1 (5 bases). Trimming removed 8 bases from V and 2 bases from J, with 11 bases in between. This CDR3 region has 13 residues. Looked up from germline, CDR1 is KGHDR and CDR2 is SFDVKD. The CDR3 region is CATMRDGNTEAFF. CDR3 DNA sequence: TGTGCCACCATGCGGGACGGAAACACTGAAGCTTTCTTT.

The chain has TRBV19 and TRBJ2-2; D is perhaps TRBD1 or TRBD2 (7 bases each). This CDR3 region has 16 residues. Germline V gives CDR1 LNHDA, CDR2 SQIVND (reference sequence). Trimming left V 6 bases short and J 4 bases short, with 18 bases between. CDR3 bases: TGTGCCAGTAGGGGGGAGGGGGCGATGGGCACCGGGGAGCTGTTTTTT. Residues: CASRGEGAMGTGELFF.

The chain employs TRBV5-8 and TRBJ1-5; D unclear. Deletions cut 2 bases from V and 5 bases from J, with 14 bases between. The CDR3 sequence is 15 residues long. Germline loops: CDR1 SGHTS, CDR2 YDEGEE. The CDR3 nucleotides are TGTGCCAGCAGCTTTGGCCTTCGGGCGGATCAGCCCCAGCATTTT. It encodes CASSFGLRADQPQHF.

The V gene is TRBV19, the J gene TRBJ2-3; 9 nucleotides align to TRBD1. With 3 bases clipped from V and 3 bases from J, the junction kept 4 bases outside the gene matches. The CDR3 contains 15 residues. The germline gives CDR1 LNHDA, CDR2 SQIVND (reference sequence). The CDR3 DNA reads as TGTGCCAGTAGTATCATGGGACAGGGTACAGATACGCAGTATTTT. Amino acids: CASSIMGQGTDTQYF. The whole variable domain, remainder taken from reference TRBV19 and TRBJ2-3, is DGGITQSPKYLFRKEGQNVTLSCEQNLNHDAMYWYRQDPGQGLRLIYYSQIVNDFQKGDIAEGYSVSREKKESFPLTVTSAQKNPTAFYLCASSIMGQGTDTQYFGPGTRLTVL.

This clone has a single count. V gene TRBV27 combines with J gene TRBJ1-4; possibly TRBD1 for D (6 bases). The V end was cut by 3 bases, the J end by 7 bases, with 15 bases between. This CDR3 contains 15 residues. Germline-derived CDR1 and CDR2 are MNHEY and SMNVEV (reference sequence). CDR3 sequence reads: CASSFGGGRGEKLFF. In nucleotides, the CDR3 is TGTGCCAGCAGTTTTGGTGGGGGGCGAGGTGAAAAACTGTTTTTT.

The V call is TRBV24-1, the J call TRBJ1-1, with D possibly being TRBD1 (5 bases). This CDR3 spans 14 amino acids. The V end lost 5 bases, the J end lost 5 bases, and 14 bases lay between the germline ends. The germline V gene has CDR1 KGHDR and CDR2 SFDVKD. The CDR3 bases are TGTGCCACCAGTGCAACCGGGGGAGGGACTGAAGCTTTCTTT. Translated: CATSATGGGTEAFF.

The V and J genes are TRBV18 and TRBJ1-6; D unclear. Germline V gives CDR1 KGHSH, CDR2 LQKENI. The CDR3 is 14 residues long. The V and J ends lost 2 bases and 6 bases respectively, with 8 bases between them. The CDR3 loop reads CASSPGDGNSPLHF. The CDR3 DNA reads TGTGCCAGCTCACCAGGGGATGGTAATTCACCCCTCCACTTT.

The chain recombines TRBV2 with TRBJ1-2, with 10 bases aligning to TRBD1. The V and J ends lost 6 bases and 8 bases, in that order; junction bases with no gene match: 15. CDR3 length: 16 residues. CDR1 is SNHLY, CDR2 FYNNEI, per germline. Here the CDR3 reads CASSATLSTGGSGYTF. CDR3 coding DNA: TGTGCCAGCAGCGCCACCCTCTCGACAGGGGGCAGCGGCTACACCTTC.

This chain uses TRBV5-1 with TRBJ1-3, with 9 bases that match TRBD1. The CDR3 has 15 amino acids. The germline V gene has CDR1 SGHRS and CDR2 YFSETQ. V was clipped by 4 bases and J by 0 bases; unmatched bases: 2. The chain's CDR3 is CASSGTGISGNTIYF. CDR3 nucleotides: TGCGCCAGCAGCGGGACAGGGATCTCTGGAAACACCATATATTTT. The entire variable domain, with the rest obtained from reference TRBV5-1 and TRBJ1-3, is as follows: KAGVTQTPRYLIKTRGQQVTLSCSPISGHRSVSWYQQTPGQGLQFLFEYFSETQRNKGNFPGRFSGRQFSNSRSEMNVSTLELGDSALYLCASSGTGISGNTIYFGEGSWLTVV.

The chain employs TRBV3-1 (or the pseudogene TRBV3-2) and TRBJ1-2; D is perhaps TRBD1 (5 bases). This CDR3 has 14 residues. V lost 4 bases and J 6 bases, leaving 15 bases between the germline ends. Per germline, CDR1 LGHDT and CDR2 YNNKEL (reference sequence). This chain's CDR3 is CASSPRPGLHGYTF. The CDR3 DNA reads TGTGCCAGCAGCCCCCGGCCAGGGCTCCATGGCTACACCTTC.

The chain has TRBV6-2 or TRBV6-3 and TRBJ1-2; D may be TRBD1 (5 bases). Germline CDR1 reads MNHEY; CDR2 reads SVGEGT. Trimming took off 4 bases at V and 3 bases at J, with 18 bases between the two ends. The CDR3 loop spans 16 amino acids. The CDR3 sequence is CASSSPSGLGDYGYTF. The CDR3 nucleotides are TGTGCCAGCAGTTCCCCTTCGGGACTAGGGGACTATGGCTACACCTTC.

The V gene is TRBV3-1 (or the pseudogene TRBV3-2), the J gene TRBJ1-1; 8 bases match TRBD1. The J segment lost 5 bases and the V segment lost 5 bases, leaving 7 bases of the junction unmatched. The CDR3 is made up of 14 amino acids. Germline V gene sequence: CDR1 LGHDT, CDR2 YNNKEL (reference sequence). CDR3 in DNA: TGTGCCAGCAGCGGATATCAGGGGGCGACTGAAGCTTTCTTT. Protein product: CASSGYQGATEAFF.

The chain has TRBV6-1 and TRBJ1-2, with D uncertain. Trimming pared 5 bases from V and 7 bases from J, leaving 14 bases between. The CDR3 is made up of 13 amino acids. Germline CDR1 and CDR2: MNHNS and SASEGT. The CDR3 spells CASSSAAESGYTF. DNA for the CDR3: TGTGCCAGCAGTTCAGCTGCGGAGAGTGGCTACACCTTC.

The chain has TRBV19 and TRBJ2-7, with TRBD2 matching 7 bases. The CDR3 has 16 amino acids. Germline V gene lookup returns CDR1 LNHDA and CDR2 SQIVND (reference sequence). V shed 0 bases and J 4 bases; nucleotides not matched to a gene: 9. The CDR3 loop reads CASSIDHGRGNYEQYF. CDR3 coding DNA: TGTGCCAGTAGTATAGATCATGGGAGGGGCAATTACGAGCAGTACTTC.

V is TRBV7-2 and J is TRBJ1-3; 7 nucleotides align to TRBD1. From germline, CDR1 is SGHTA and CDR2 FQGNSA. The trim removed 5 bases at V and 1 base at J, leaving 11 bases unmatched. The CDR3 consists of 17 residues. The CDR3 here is CASSRGQPSGSGNTIYF. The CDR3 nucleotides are TGTGCCAGCAGCCGGGGACAGCCCTCTGGATCTGGAAACACCATATATTTT.

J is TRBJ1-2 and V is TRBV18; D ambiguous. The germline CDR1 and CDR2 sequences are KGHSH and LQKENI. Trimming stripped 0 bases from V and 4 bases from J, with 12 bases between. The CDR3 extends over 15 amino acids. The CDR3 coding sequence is TGTGCCAGCTCACCACCCGGGTTGTACGGCTATGGCTACACCTTC. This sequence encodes CASSPPGLYGYGYTF. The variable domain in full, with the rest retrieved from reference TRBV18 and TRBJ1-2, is NAGVMQNPRHLVRRRGQEARLRCSPMKGHSHVYWYRQLPEEGLKFMVYLQKENIIDESGMPKERFSAEFPKEGPSILRIQQVVRGDSAAYFCASSPPGLYGYGYTFGSGTRLTVV.

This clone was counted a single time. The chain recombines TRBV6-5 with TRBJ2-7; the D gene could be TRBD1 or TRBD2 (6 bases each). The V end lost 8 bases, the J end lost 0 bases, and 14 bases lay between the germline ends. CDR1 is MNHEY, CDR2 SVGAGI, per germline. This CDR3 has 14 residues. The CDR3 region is CASGGRGYSYEQYF. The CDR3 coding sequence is TGTGCCAGCGGGGGGCGCGGATACTCCTACGAGCAGTACTTC.

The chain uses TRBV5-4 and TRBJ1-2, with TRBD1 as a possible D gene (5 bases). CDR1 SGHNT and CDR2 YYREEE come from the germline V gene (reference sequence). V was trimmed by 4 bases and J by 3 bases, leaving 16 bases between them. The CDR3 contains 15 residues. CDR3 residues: CASSEVPGPDYGYTF. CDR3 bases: TGTGCCAGCAGCGAGGTACCGGGGCCCGACTATGGCTACACCTTC.

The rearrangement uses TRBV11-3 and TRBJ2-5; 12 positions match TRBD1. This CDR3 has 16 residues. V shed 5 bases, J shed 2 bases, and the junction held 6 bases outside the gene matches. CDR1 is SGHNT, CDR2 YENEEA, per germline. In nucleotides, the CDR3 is TGTGCCAGCAGCCAAGGGGACAGGGGGCGACAAGAGACCCAGTACTTC. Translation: CASSQGDRGRQETQYF.

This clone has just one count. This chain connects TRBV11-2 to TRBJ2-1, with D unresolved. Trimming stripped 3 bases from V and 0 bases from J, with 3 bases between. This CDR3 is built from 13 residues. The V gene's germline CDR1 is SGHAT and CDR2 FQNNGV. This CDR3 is CASSFGSYNEQFF. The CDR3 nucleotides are TGTGCCAGCAGCTTTGGCTCCTACAATGAGCAGTTCTTC.

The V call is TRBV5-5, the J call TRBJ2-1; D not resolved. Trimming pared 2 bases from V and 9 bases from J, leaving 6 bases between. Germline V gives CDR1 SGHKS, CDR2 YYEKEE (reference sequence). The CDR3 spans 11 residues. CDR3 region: CASSFLGEQFF. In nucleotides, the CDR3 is TGTGCCAGCAGCTTCCTCGGTGAGCAGTTCTTC.

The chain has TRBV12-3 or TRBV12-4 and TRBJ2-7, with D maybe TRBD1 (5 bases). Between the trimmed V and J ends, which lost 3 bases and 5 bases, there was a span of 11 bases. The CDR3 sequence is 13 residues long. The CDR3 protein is CASSFLQGHEQYF. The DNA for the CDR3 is TGTGCCAGCAGTTTCTTGCAGGGCCACGAGCAGTACTTC.